These T cell receptor beta chains were read from a single sample in a study of CD8 T cells in ankylosing spondylitis. TCRdb re-derived calls from the 5' RACE reads in MiXCR, one entry per CDR3 protein. The sample comprises fewer than 250,000 distinct CDR3 sequences, roughly a tenth of which are singletons, and roughly 23% rests with the top ten. Sequenced sample: blood, either unsorted or a sorted T cell fraction (not recorded which). The source of these receptors is a male donor with ankylosing spondylitis or in good health (not recorded which). Each CDR3 is given with its conserved first and last residue. Fields, in order: D gene, J gene, clone size, V gene, CDR3 DNA, CDR3 protein. D genes are given only for firm matches. Not all rows give a size; the values are once, few, many and, for expanded clones, a class.

D gene: TRBD2
J gene: TRBJ2-3
clone size: many
V gene: TRBV15
CDR3 DNA: TGTGCCACCAGCGGGGGACTAGCCTCAGATACGCAGTATTTT
CDR3 protein: CATSGGLASDTQYF

D gene: TRBD2
J gene: TRBJ2-3
clone size: NA
V gene: TRBV9
CDR3 DNA: TGTGCCAGCAGCGTAGGGCTAGCGGAGAACACAGATACGCAGTATTTT
CDR3 protein: CASSVGLAENTDTQYF

D gene: NA
J gene: TRBJ2-1
clone size: many
V gene: TRBV7-8
CDR3 DNA: TGTGCCAGCAGCTTAGTGATGGTAGCGGCGGGCAATGAGCAGTTCTTC
CDR3 protein: CASSLVMVAAGNEQFF

D gene: TRBD1
J gene: TRBJ2-7
clone size: few
V gene: TRBV30
CDR3 DNA: TGTGCCTGGAGTGTAATCTTCCCGGGACAGGTTGCCTACGAGCAGTACTTC
CDR3 protein: CAWSVIFPGQVAYEQYF

D gene: NA
J gene: TRBJ2-7
clone size: many
V gene: TRBV20-1
CDR3 DNA: TGCAGTGCCAGTGATTGGTCCTACGAGCAGTACTTC
CDR3 protein: CSASDWSYEQYF

D gene: NA
J gene: TRBJ1-5
clone size: many
V gene: TRBV28
CDR3 DNA: TGTGCCAGCAGACTCTGGACGGGTCAGGGCAATCAGCCCCAGCATTTT
CDR3 protein: CASRLWTGQGNQPQHF

D gene: TRBD2
J gene: TRBJ2-1
clone size: many
V gene: TRBV7-2
CDR3 DNA: TGTGCCAGCAGCTGGACTAGCGGGGGACACAATGAGCAGTTCTTC
CDR3 protein: CASSWTSGGHNEQFF

D gene: TRBD1
J gene: TRBJ1-4
clone size: many
V gene: TRBV5-1
CDR3 DNA: TGCGCCAGCAGCACCGACAGGGCAGAAAAACTGTTTTTT
CDR3 protein: CASSTDRAEKLFF

D gene: TRBD1
J gene: TRBJ2-7
clone size: NA
V gene: TRBV6-1
CDR3 DNA: TGTGCCAGCTCCCTGGCCCGGGACAGCACCTACGAGCAGTACTTC
CDR3 protein: CASSLARDSTYEQYF

D gene: TRBD1
J gene: TRBJ2-3
clone size: NA
V gene: TRBV28
CDR3 DNA: TGTGCCAGCAGCCCCGACAGGGATACTAGCACAGATACGCAGTATTTT
CDR3 protein: CASSPDRDTSTDTQYF

D gene: TRBD2
J gene: TRBJ2-7
clone size: NA
V gene: TRBV15
CDR3 DNA: TGTGCCACCAGCAGGCCCAGCGGGGGGAACTACGAGCAGTACTTC
CDR3 protein: CATSRPSGGNYEQYF

D gene: NA
J gene: TRBJ2-7
clone size: few
V gene: TRBV3-1
CDR3 DNA: TGTGCCAGCAGCCAAGGAGTGGGCGAGCAGTACTTC
CDR3 protein: CASSQGVGEQYF

D gene: TRBD2
J gene: TRBJ2-1
clone size: few
V gene: TRBV3-1
CDR3 DNA: TGTGCCAGCAGCCCCGGGACTAGCGGGGGGCGTCTTTTGGATGAGCAGTTCTTC
CDR3 protein: CASSPGTSGGRLLDEQFF

D gene: TRBD2
J gene: TRBJ2-1
clone size: NA
V gene: TRBV7-2
CDR3 DNA: TGTGCCAGCAGCACCTCGGGACTACCTAACAATGAGCAGTTCTTC
CDR3 protein: CASSTSGLPNNEQFF

D gene: NA
J gene: TRBJ2-2
clone size: NA
V gene: TRBV5-1
CDR3 DNA: TGCGCCAGCAGCGATCCCCCAGGGGACGCCGGGGAGCTGTTTTTT
CDR3 protein: CASSDPPGDAGELFF

D gene: NA
J gene: TRBJ2-6
clone size: few
V gene: TRBV27
CDR3 DNA: TGTGCCAGCACCACTAGGGGGGTTGGCGGGGCCAACGTCCTGACTTTC
CDR3 protein: CASTTRGVGGANVLTF

D gene: TRBD1
J gene: TRBJ2-3
clone size: few
V gene: TRBV12-3/TRBV12-4
CDR3 DNA: TGTGCCACCCGGGACAGGGGGACAGATACGCAGTATTTT
CDR3 protein: CATRDRGTDTQYF

D gene: NA
J gene: TRBJ1-1
clone size: many
V gene: TRBV12-3/TRBV12-4
CDR3 DNA: TGTGCCACCAGGGACTGGGGACGGAGGAACACTGAAGCTTTCTTT
CDR3 protein: CATRDWGRRNTEAFF

D gene: NA
J gene: TRBJ1-2
clone size: many
V gene: TRBV5-6
CDR3 DNA: TGTGCCAGCAGCGCGGTCGCTTGGGCTGGGAACTATGGCTACACCTTC
CDR3 protein: CASSAVAWAGNYGYTF

D gene: NA
J gene: TRBJ2-7
clone size: many
V gene: TRBV5-1
CDR3 DNA: TGCGCCAGCAGCGGACTGGACAGCTCCTACGAGCAGTACTTC
CDR3 protein: CASSGLDSSYEQYF

D gene: NA
J gene: TRBJ2-5
clone size: many
V gene: TRBV5-1
CDR3 DNA: TGCGCCTCCCCTGATGGCGGGGCGTTGAAAGAGACCCAGTACTTC
CDR3 protein: CASPDGGALKETQYF

D gene: NA
J gene: TRBJ1-5
clone size: many
V gene: TRBV27
CDR3 DNA: TGTGCCAGCAGTTTTACTGACAGGCTCAATCAGCCCCAGCATTTT
CDR3 protein: CASSFTDRLNQPQHF

D gene: TRBD2
J gene: TRBJ2-5
clone size: few
V gene: TRBV20-1
CDR3 DNA: TGCAGTTTCGATGCGGGGGGAGAGACCCAGTACTTC
CDR3 protein: CSFDAGGETQYF

D gene: NA
J gene: TRBJ1-3
clone size: many
V gene: TRBV12-3/TRBV12-4
CDR3 DNA: TGTGCCAGCAGTTTTTCAGGGGCTGGAAACACCATATATTTT
CDR3 protein: CASSFSGAGNTIYF

D gene: NA
J gene: TRBJ2-1
clone size: once
V gene: TRBV19
CDR3 DNA: TGTGCCAGTAGGTACGGACGCTCCTACAATGAGCAGTTCTTC
CDR3 protein: CASRYGRSYNEQFF

D gene: TRBD2
J gene: TRBJ2-3
clone size: NA
V gene: TRBV20-1
CDR3 DNA: TGCAGTGCTAGAACCCCATTTGAGCGGGGGGAAGGCACAGATACGCAGTATTTT
CDR3 protein: CSARTPFERGEGTDTQYF

D gene: NA
J gene: TRBJ2-7
clone size: NA
V gene: TRBV30
CDR3 DNA: TGTGCCTGGGCTTTGGGGGGGGCCGAGCAGTACTTC
CDR3 protein: CAWALGGAEQYF

D gene: TRBD1
J gene: TRBJ2-7
clone size: many
V gene: TRBV7-9
CDR3 DNA: TGTGCCAGCAGCTTTGAAGGGGGCGGCCACGAGCAGTACTTC
CDR3 protein: CASSFEGGGHEQYF

D gene: TRBD2
J gene: TRBJ2-1
clone size: many
V gene: TRBV20-1
CDR3 DNA: TGCAGTGCTACCGCCGACGGGACTAGCGGGGCACCGGCGGGAGAGCAGTTCTTC
CDR3 protein: CSATADGTSGAPAGEQFF

D gene: NA
J gene: TRBJ2-2
clone size: NA
V gene: TRBV2
CDR3 DNA: TGTGCCAGCAAAGAGGGCCCCGGGGAGCTGTTTTTT
CDR3 protein: CASKEGPGELFF

D gene: TRBD2
J gene: TRBJ2-1
clone size: many
V gene: TRBV5-5
CDR3 DNA: TGTGCCAGCAGCTCCCGGGATGCGGGGGTGATATACAATGAGCAGTTCTTC
CDR3 protein: CASSSRDAGVIYNEQFF

D gene: TRBD1
J gene: TRBJ2-1
clone size: many
V gene: TRBV7-2
CDR3 DNA: TGTGCCAGCAGCTTAGGGCAGGGGGCAGGAAATGAGCAGTTCTTC
CDR3 protein: CASSLGQGAGNEQFF

D gene: TRBD1
J gene: TRBJ2-2
clone size: many
V gene: TRBV7-6
CDR3 DNA: TGTGCCAGCAGCGCAACAGGGGCCGGGGAGCTGTTTTTT
CDR3 protein: CASSATGAGELFF